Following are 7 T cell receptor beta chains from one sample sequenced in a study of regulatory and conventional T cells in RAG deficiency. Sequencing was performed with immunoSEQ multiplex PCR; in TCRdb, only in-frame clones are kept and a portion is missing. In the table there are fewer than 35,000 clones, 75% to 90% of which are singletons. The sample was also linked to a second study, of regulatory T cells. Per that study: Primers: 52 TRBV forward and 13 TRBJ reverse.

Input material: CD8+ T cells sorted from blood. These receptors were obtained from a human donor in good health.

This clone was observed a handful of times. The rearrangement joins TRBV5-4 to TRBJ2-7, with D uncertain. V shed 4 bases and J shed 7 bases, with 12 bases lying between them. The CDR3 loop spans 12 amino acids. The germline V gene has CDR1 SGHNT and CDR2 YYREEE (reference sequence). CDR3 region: CASSAETGEQYF. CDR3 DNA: TGTGCCAGCAGCGCCGAAACTGGTGAGCAGTACTTC.

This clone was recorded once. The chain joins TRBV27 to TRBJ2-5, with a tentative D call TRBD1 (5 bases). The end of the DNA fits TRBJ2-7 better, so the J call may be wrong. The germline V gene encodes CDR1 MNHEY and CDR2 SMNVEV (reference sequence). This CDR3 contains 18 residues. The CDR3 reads CASSPSQGFRVGPYEQYF. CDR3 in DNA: TGTGCCAGCAGTCCATCACAAGGGTTCAGGGTAGGCCCCTACGAGCAGTACTTC.

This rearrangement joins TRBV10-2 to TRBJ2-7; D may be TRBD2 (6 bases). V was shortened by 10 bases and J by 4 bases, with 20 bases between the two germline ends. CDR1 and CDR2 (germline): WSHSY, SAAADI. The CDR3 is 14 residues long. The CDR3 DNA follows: TGCGCCACCGCACTCGGGGGTTTTAGTTACGAGCAGTACTTC. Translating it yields CATALGGFSYEQYF.

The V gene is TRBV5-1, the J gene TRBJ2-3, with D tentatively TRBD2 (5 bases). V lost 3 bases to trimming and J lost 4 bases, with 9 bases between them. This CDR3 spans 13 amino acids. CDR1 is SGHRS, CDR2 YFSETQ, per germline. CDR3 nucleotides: TGCGCCAGCAGCTCCCACGGGGCAGATACGCAGTATTTT. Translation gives CASSSHGADTQYF.

CDR3 sequence (DNA): TGTGCCATCAGTGAGTCGAAGAACACTGAAGCTTTCTTT. Translation gives CAISESKNTEAFF. The J gene is TRBJ1-1, the V gene TRBV10-3; D remains unclear. The CDR3 length is 13 residues. Germline CDR1 ENHRY, CDR2 SYGVKD. V was shortened by 0 bases and J by 1 base, with 3 bases between the two germline ends.

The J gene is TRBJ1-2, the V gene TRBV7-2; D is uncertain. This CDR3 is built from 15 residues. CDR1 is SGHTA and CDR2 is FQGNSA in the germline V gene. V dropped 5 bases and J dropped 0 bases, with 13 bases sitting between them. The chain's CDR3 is CASSPGGTTNYGYTF. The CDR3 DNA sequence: TGTGCCAGCAGCCCCGGAGGAACGACTAACTATGGCTACACCTTC. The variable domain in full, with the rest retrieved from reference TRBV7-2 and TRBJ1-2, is GAGVSQSPSNKVTEKGKDVELRCDPISGHTALYWYRQSLGQGLEFLIYFQGNSAPDKSGLPSDRFSAERTGGSVSTLTIQRTQQEDSAVYLCASSPGGTTNYGYTFGSGTRLTVV.

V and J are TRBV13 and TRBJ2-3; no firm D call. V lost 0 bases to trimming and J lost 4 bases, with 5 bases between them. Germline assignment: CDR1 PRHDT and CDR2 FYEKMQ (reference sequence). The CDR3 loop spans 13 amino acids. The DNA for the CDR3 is TGTGCCAGCAGCTTAGGCTTCTCAGATACGCAGTATTTT. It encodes CASSLGFSDTQYF.